The following is a TCR beta chain sequence with its context. As yet, its antigen is unknown. Second doses that came at about 4 or about 12 weeks were put together. V lost 0 bases and J lost 7, with 6 bases in between. This CDR3 region has 11 residues. Germline V lookup: CDR1 DFQATT, CDR2 SNEGSKA (reference sequence). The record originates from a study of T cell responses to AZD1222 COVID-19 vaccine. Sequenced by immunoSEQ multiplex PCR; TCRdb stores in-frame clones only, minus some. The sample has roughly 150,000 clones, about 90% seen once. General study findings and limits: Spike-specific TCR depth and breadth grew after two AZD1222 doses. Only a handful of AZD1222 recipients, several in all, had baseline seropositivity. CD4 TCRs associated with vaccination spanned spike, dominating at 160-218 and 743-854.

The rearrangement links TRBV20-1 to TRBJ1-2; D gene uncertain. The TCR comes from an adult who received the AZD1222 COVID-19 vaccine. The sample here was peripheral blood, taken 28 days after the second AZD1222 dose. The CDR3 DNA reads as TGCAGTGCTAGAGATCTGGGTGGCTACACCTTC. Translating gives CSARDLGGYTF.